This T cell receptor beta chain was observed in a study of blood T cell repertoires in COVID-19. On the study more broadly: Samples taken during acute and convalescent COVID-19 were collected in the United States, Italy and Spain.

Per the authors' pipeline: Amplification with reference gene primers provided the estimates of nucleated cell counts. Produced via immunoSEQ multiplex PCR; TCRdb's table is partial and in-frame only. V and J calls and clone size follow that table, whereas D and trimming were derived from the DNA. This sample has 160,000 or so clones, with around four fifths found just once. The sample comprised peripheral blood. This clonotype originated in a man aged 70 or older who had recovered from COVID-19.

CDR3 nucleotides: TGTGCCAGCAGCTCCAGGGAGGGCCTCGGGGAGACCCAGTACTTC. Translated, it gives CASSSREGLGETQYF. The chain joins TRBV5-4 to TRBJ2-5, with 7 bases aligning to TRBD2. V dropped 3 bases and J dropped 5; count of bases not matched to a gene: 10. Germline values: CDR1 SGHNT, CDR2 YYREEE (reference sequence). The CDR3 loop spans 15 amino acids. Variable domain in full (rest from reference TRBV5-4 and TRBJ2-5): ETGVTQSPTHLIKTRGQQVTLRCSSQSGHNTVSWYQQALGQGPQFIFQYYREEENGRGNFPPRFSGLQFPNYSSELNVNALELDDSALYLCASSSREGLGETQYFGPGTRLLVL.